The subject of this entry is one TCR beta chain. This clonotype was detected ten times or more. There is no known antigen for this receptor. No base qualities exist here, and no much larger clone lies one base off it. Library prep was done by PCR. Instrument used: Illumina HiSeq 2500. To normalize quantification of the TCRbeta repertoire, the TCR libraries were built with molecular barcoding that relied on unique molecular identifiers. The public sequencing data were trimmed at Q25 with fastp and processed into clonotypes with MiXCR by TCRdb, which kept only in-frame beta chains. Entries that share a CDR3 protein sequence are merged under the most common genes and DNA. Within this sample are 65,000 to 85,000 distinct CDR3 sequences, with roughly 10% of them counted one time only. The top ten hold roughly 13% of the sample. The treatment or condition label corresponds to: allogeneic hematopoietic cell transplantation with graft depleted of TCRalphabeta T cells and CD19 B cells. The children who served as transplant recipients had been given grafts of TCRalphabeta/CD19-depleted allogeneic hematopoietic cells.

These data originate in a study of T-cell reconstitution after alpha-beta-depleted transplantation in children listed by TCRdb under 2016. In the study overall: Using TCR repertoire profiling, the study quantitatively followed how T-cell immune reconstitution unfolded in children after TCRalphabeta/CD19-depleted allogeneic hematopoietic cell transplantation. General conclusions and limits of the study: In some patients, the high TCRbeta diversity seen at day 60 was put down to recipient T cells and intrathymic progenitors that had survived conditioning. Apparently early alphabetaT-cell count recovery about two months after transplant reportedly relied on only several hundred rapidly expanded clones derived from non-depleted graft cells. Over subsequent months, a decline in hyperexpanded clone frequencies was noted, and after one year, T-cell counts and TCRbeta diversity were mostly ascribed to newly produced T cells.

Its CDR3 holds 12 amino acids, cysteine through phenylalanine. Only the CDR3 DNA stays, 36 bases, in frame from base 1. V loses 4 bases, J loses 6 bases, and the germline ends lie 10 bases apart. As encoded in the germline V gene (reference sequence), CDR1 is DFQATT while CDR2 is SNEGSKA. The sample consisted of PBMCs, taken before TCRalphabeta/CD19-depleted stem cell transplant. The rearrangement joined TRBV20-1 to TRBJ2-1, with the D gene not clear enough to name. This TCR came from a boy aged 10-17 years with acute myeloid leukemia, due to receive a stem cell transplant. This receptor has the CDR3 CSATSMFNEQFF. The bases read TGCAGTGCTACCAGTATGTTCAATGAGCAGTTCTTC.